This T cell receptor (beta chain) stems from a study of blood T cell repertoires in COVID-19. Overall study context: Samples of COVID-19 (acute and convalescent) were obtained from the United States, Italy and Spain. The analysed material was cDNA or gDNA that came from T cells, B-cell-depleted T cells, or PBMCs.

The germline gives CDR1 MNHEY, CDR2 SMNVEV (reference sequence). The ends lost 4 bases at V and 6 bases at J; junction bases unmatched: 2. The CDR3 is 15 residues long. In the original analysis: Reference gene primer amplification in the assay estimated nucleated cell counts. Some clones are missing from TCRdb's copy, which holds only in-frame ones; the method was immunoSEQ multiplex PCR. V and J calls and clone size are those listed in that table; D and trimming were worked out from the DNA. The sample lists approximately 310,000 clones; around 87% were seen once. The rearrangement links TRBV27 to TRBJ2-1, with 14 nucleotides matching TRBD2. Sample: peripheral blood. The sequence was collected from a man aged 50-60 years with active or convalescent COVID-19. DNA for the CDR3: TGTGCCAGCAGTTGGGGGACTAGCGGGAGCAATGAGCAGTTCTTC. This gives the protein CASSWGTSGSNEQFF.